A selection of T cell receptor beta chains follows, all from one sample in a study of technical replicates of blood from a few donors. The repertoire was sequenced with immunoSEQ multiplex PCR; TCRdb's copy has only in-frame clones and lacks some. Counted here are just under 85,000 clones, around nine tenths occurring once; the ten biggest clones make up around 0.24%. Sequencing was performed on T cells isolated from PBMCs. The receptors shown here come from a human donor in good health. Each CDR3 is given with its conserved first and last residue. Fields, in order: clone size, V gene, J gene, D gene, CDR3 DNA, CDR3 protein. The D gene is left open where the match is weak. Clone size is stated in some rows and not others, as once, few, many or a class when expanded.

size: .; V: TRBV4-1; J: TRBJ1-2; D: .; DNA: TGCGCCAGCAGCCAAGGCATTCCCAGGGCTTTCAAGTATGGCTACACCTTC; CDR3: CASSQGIPRAFKYGYTF
size: .; V: TRBV6-4; J: TRBJ2-3; D: TRBD2; DNA: TGTGCCAGCAGTGACGCGGCTAGCGGGGGGGCTGATACGCAGTATTTT; CDR3: CASSDAASGGADTQYF
size: once; V: TRBV5-1; J: TRBJ2-5; D: .; DNA: TGCGCCAGCAGCTTGGAAGCAGAGACCCAGTACTTC; CDR3: CASSLEAETQYF
size: .; V: TRBV5-1; J: TRBJ1-2; D: TRBD1; DNA: TGCGCCAGCAGCTTGCCCTCCGGGACAGGGAATGGCTACACCTTC; CDR3: CASSLPSGTGNGYTF
size: .; V: TRBV7-6; J: TRBJ2-3; D: .; DNA: TGTGCCAGCAGCCCTACGAGGGGGGGACCTGCAGATACGCAGTATTTT; CDR3: CASSPTRGGPADTQYF
size: .; V: TRBV10-3; J: TRBJ2-2; D: .; DNA: TGTGCCATCAGAGAGGGAAACGTGGGGGCGACCGGGGAGCTGTTTTTT; CDR3: CAIREGNVGATGELFF
size: .; V: TRBV5-4; J: TRBJ2-7; D: .; DNA: TGTGCCAGCAGCATTCCGGGTCGCTCCTACGAGCAGTACTTC; CDR3: CASSIPGRSYEQYF
size: few; V: TRBV9; J: TRBJ1-1; D: .; DNA: TGTGCCAGCGAAAGACAGCAAAACACTGAAGCTTTCTTT; CDR3: CASERQQNTEAFF
size: .; V: TRBV10-3; J: TRBJ1-4; D: .; DNA: TGTGCCATCAGTGAAACATTAAATGAAAAACTGTTTTTT; CDR3: CAISETLNEKLFF
size: .; V: TRBV2; J: TRBJ2-1; D: TRBD2; DNA: TGTGCCAGCAGTGAAGCGGGACTAGTCACGAGTGAGCAGTTCTTC; CDR3: CASSEAGLVTSEQFF
size: .; V: TRBV27; J: TRBJ1-5; D: TRBD1; DNA: TGTGCCAGCAGTAGGACAGGAGCAAATCAGCCCCAGCATTTT; CDR3: CASSRTGANQPQHF
size: .; V: TRBV7-9; J: TRBJ1-2; D: .; DNA: TGTGCCAGCAGCCTCCGGGACTATGTCCACCATGGCTACACCTTC; CDR3: CASSLRDYVHHGYTF
size: .; V: TRBV18; J: TRBJ1-1; D: .; DNA: TGTGCCAGCTCACGCCAGGGGACCACTGAAGCTTTCTTT; CDR3: CASSRQGTTEAFF
size: .; V: TRBV5-8; J: TRBJ1-1; D: .; DNA: TGTGCCAGCAGCCAGAGCGGTGGGTACACTGAAGCTTTCTTT; CDR3: CASSQSGGYTEAFF
size: .; V: TRBV7-6; J: TRBJ1-5; D: .; DNA: TGTGCCAGCAGTAAACTTACAGGGCGGCAGCCCCAGCATTTT; CDR3: CASSKLTGRQPQHF
size: .; V: TRBV6-5; J: TRBJ1-1; D: .; DNA: TGTGCCAGCAGTCCCCGAGGAGTCAAAGACACTGAAGCTTTCTTT; CDR3: CASSPRGVKDTEAFF
size: .; V: TRBV6-1; J: TRBJ2-5; D: .; DNA: TGTGCCAGCGCAAACTTACCGGGAGTGGGGGAGACCCAGTACTTC; CDR3: CASANLPGVGETQYF
size: .; V: TRBV7-2; J: TRBJ2-3; D: TRBD2; DNA: TGTGCCAGCAGCTGGGGGGGTTCTTGGAGAGATACGCAGTATTTT; CDR3: CASSWGGSWRDTQYF
size: .; V: TRBV19; J: TRBJ2-4; D: .; DNA: TGTGCCAGTAGTACCTATTCGGCGGAAAACATTCAGTACTTC; CDR3: CASSTYSAENIQYF
size: once; V: TRBV19; J: TRBJ1-1; D: TRBD1; DNA: TGTGCCAGTAGCCTACAGGGACAGACTGAAGCTTTCTTT; CDR3: CASSLQGQTEAFF
size: few; V: TRBV5-1; J: TRBJ1-4; D: .; DNA: TGCGCCAGCAGACAGGGTGAAGACGAAAAACTGTTTTTT; CDR3: CASRQGEDEKLFF
size: .; V: TRBV6-5; J: TRBJ2-1; D: .; DNA: TGTGCCACTACCCAGGGCGATGAGCAGTTCTTC; CDR3: CATTQGDEQFF
size: .; V: TRBV2; J: TRBJ1-1; D: .; DNA: TGTGCCAGCAGTGGCGCCCGGGATGTGAACACTGAAGCTTTCTTT; CDR3: CASSGARDVNTEAFF
size: .; V: TRBV27; J: TRBJ2-2; D: TRBD2; DNA: TGTGCCAGCAGTTTAGCGGGGGGGGCCGGGGAGCTGTTTTTT; CDR3: CASSLAGGAGELFF
size: .; V: TRBV5-1; J: TRBJ2-7; D: TRBD1; DNA: TGCGCCAGCAGCTTAACAGGGGGCGAAGGATACGAGCAGTACTTC; CDR3: CASSLTGGEGYEQYF
size: .; V: TRBV7-9; J: TRBJ2-7; D: .; DNA: TGTGCCAGCGGGGTTATCGGGACCTACGAGCAGTACTTC; CDR3: CASGVIGTYEQYF
size: .; V: TRBV28; J: TRBJ2-5; D: TRBD1; DNA: TGTGCCAGCAGTTTAGTTTATTTGGGACAGGGCCAAGAGACCCAGTACTTC; CDR3: CASSLVYLGQGQETQYF
size: .; V: TRBV27; J: TRBJ1-1; D: .; DNA: TGTGCCAGCATCTCACTGGGCAACACTGAAGCTTTCTTT; CDR3: CASISLGNTEAFF
size: .; V: TRBV6-5; J: TRBJ2-7; D: .; DNA: TGTGCCAGCAGTGAAACTGTCTCCTACGAGCAGTACTTC; CDR3: CASSETVSYEQYF
size: .; V: TRBV19; J: TRBJ2-3; D: TRBD2; DNA: TGTGCCAGTAGTCCCCTGCGGGGGATCTCAGGAGATACGCAGTATTTT; CDR3: CASSPLRGISGDTQYF
size: .; V: TRBV19; J: TRBJ2-7; D: .; DNA: TGTGCCAGTAGTTTGGTGGGAGCGACTGGATACGAGCAGTACTTC; CDR3: CASSLVGATGYEQYF